This T cell receptor beta chain was observed in a study of T-cell memory formation after mild COVID-19. CDR1 and CDR2 from the germline V gene are SGHTA and FQGNSA. There are 14 residues in the CDR3. With 1 base removed from V and 6 bases from J, the gap between germline ends came to 11 bases. Each CDR3 protein gets one entry after TCRdb re-called the 5' RACE reads with MiXCR. The data hold about 260,000 distinct CDR3 sequences, with around 15% observed a single time. The TCR was taken from a man between 18 and 29 years old who had mild COVID-19 (a few samples of this study predate the infection). Cell type and time point are not known. The sequenced material came from PBMCs or a T cell subset sorted from them (not recorded which). V and J are TRBV7-2 and TRBJ2-3; TRBD2 might be the D (6 bases). The CDR3 loop is CASSLVLSGDTQYF. The CDR3 bases are TGTGCCAGCAGCTTAGTTCTCAGCGGGGATACGCAGTATTTT.